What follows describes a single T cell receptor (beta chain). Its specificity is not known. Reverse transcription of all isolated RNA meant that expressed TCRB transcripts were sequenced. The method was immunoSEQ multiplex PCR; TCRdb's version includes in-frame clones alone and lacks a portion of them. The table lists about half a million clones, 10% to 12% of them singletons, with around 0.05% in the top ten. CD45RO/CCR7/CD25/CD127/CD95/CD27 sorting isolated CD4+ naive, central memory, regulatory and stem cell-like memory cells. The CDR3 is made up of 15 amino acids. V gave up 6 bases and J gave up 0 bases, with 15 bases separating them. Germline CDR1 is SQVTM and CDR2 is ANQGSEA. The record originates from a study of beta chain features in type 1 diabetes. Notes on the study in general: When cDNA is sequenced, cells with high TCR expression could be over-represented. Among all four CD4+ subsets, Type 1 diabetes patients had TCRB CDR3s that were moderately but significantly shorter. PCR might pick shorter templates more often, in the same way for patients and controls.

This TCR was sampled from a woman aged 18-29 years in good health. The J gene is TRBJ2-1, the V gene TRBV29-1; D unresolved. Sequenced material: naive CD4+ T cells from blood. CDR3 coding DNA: TGCAGCGTGACCCATTGGAGCAGCTCCTACAATGAGCAGTTCTTC. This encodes CSVTHWSSSYNEQFF.